This T cell receptor gamma chain originates from a study of gamma-delta T cells after stem cell transplantation. The CDR3 spans 16 residues. Per the germline V gene, CDR1 is GITISATS and CDR2 is ISYDGTV (reference sequence). TCRdb re-analyzed the RT-PCR reads via CATT. This table has some 600 gamma-chain clones, 27% appearing once. About this clone: The junction departs from germline at one end; a sequencing error may be responsible.

Input material: gamma-delta T cells. This sequence was found in a human donor. It is not recorded whose cells these are; they may come from a transplant donor. The chain links TRGV9 to TRGJP. TCRdb is silent on the J gene; assignment here came from matching the DNA to germline. This CDR3 is CALWEPHGLGKKTKVF. CDR3 DNA sequence: TGTGCCTTGTGGGAGCCGCACGGGTTGGGCAAAAAAACCAAGGTATTT.